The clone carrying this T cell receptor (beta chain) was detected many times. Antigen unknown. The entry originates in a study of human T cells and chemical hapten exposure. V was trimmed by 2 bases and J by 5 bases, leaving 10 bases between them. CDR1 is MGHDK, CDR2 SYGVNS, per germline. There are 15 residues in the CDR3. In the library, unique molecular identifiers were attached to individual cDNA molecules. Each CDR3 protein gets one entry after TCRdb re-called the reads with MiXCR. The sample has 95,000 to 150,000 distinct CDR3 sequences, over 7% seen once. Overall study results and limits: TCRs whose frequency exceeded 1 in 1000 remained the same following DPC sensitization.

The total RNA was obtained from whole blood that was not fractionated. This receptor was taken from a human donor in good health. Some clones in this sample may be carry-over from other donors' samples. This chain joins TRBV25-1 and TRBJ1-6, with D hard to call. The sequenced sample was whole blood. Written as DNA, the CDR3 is TGTGCCAGCAGTGAACGCCAGGATAATAATTCACCCCTCCACTTT. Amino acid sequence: CASSERQDNNSPLHF.